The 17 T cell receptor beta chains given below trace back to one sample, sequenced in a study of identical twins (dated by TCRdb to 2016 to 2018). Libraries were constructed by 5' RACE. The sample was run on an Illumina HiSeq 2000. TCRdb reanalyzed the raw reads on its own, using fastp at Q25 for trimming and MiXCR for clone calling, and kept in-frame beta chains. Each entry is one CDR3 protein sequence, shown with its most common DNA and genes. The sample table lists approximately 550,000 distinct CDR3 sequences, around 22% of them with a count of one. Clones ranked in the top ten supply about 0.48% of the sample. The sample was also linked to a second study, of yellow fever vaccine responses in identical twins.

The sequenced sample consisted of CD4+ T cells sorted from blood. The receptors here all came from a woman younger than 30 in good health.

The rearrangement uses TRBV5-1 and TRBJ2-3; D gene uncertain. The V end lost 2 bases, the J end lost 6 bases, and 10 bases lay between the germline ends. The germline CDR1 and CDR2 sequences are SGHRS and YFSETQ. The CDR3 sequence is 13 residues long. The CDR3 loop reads CASSLNGPDTQYF. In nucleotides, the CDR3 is TGCGCCAGCAGCTTAAATGGACCTGATACGCAGTATTTT.

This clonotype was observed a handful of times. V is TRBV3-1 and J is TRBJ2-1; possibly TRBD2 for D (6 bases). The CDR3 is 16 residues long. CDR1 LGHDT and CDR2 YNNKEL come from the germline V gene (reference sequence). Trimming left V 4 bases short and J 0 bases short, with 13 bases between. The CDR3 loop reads CASSPGTPSSYNEQFF. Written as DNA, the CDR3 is TGTGCCAGCAGCCCCGGGACTCCCAGCTCCTACAATGAGCAGTTCTTC.

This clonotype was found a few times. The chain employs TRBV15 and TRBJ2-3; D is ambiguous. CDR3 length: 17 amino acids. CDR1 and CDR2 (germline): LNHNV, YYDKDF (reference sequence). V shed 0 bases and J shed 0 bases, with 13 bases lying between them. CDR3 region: CATSRDSTLSSTDTQYF. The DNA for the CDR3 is TGTGCCACCAGCAGAGATTCGACCCTCAGTAGCACAGATACGCAGTATTTT. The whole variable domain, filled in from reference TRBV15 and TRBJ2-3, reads DAMVIQNPRYQVTQFGKPVTLSCSQTLNHNVMYWYQQKSSQAPKLLFHYYDKDFNNEADTPDNFQSRRPNTSFCFLDIRSPGLGDTAMYLCATSRDSTLSSTDTQYFGPGTRLTVL.

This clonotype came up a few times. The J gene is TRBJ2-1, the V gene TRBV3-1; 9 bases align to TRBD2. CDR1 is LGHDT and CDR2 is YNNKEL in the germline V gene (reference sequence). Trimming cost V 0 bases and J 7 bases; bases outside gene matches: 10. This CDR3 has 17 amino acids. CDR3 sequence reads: CASSQDLIAGVGNEQFF. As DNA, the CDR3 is TGTGCCAGCAGCCAAGATCTCATAGCGGGAGTCGGTAATGAGCAGTTCTTC.

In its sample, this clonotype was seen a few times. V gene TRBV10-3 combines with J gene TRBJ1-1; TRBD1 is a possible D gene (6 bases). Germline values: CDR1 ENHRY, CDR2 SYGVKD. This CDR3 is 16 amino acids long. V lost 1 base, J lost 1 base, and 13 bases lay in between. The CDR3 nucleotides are TGTGCCATCAGTGAGTTTTCGGGGGCAGGGAACACTGAAGCTTTCTTT. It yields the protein CAISEFSGAGNTEAFF.

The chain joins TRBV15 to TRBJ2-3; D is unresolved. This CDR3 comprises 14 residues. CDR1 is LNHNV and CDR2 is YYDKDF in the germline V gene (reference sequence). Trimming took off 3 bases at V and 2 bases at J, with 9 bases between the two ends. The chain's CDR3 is CATSSWQVTDTQYF. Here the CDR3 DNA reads TGTGCCACCAGCAGTTGGCAGGTCACAGATACGCAGTATTTT.

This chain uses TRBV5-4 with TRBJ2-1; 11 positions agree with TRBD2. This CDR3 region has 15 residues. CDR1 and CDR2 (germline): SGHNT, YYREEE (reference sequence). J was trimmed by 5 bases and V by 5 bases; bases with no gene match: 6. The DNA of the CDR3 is TGTGCCAGCAGGTCATGGGGACTAGCGGACAATGAGCAGTTCTTC. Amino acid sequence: CASRSWGLADNEQFF.

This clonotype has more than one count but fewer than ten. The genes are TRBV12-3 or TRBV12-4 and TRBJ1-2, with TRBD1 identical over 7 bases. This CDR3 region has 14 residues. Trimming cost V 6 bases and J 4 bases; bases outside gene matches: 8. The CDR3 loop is CASRHRDRGYGYTF. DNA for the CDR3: TGTGCCAGCAGGCACCGGGACAGAGGCTATGGCTACACCTTC.

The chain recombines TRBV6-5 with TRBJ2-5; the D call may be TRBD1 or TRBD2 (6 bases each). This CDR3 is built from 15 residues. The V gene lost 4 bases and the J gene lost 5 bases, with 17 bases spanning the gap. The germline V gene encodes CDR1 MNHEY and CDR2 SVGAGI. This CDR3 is CASSFKRGPGETQYF. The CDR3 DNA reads TGTGCCAGCAGTTTTAAACGGGGGCCAGGGGAGACCCAGTACTTC.

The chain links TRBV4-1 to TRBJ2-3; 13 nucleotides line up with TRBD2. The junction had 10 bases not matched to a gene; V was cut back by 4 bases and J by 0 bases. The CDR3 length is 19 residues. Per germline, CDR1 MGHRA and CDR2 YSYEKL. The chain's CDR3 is CASSLTGLAGFISTDTQYF. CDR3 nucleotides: TGCGCCAGCAGCCTTACGGGACTAGCGGGGTTTATCAGCACAGATACGCAGTATTTT.

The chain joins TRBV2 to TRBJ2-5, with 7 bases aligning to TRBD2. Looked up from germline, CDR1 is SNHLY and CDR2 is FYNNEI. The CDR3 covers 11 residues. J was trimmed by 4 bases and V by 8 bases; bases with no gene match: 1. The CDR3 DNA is TGTGCCAGCTGGGGGGGAGAGACCCAGTACTTC. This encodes CASWGGETQYF. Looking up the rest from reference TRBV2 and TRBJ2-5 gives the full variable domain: EPEVTQTPSHQVTQMGQEVILRCVPISNHLYFYWYRQILGQKVEFLVSFYNNEISEKSEIFDDQFSVERPDGSNFTLKIRSTKLEDSAMYFCASWGGETQYFGPGTRLLVL.

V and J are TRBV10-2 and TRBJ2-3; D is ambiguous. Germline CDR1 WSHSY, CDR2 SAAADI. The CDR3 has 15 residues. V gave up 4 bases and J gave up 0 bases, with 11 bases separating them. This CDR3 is CASSAEQTSTDTQYF. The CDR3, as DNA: TGCGCCAGCAGTGCTGAACAGACTAGCACAGATACGCAGTATTTT.

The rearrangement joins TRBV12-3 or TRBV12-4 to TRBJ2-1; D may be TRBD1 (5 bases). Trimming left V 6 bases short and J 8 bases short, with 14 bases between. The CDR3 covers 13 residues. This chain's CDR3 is CASRGHGGDEQFF. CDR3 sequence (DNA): TGTGCCAGCAGGGGGCACGGCGGTGATGAGCAGTTCTTC.

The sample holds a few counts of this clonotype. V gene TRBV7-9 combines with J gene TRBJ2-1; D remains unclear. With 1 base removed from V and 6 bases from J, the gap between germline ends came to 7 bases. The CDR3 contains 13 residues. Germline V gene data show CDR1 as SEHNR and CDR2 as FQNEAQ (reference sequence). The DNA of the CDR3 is TGTGCCAGCAGCTTAGTGCCCATCAATGAGCAGTTCTTC. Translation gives CASSLVPINEQFF.

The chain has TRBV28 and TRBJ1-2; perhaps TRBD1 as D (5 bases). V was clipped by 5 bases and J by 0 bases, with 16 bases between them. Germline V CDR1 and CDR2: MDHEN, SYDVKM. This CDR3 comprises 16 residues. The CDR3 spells CASSGPGPSANYGYTF. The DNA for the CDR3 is TGTGCCAGCAGTGGACCGGGACCCTCGGCTAACTATGGCTACACCTTC.

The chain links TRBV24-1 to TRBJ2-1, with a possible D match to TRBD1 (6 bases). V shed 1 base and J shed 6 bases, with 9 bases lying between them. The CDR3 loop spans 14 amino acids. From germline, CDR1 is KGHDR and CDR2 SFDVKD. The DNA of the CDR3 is TGTGCCACCAGTGATTTACGAGGGGGCAATGAGCAGTTCTTC. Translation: CATSDLRGGNEQFF.

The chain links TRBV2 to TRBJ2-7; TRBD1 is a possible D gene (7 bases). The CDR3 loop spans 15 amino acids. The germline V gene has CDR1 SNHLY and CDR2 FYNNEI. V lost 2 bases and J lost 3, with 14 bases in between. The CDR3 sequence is CASSESGGGLYEQYF. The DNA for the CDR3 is TGTGCCAGCAGTGAAAGTGGAGGGGGCCTCTACGAGCAGTACTTC.